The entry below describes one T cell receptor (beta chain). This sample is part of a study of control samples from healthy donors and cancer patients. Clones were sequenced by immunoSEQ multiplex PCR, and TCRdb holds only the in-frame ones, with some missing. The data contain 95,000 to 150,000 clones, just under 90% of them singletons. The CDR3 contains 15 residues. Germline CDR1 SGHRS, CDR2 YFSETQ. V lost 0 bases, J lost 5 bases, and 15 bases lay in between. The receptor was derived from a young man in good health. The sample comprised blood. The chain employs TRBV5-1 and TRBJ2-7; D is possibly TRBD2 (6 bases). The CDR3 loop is CASSLGGTPSDEQYV. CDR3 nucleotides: TGCGCCAGCAGCTTGGGTGGGACTCCTAGTGACGAGCAGTACGTC.